The 3 T cell receptor beta chains in this list originate from one sample, sequenced in a study of cytomegalovirus exposure and HLA in healthy donors (dated by TCRdb to the late 2010s). Receptors were amplified or captured by the immunoSEQ multiplex PCR assay. For the multiplex PCR, a mixture combining 60 forward primers for TCR Vbeta segments and 13 reverse primers for TCR Jbeta segments was used. Not all clones reach the TCRdb copy of this immuneACCESS table, which keeps in-frame sequences only. Checked studies attribute under half of the gap to unresolved V genes and leave the rest unexplained. Within this sample are 130,000 or so clones, with around 80% of them counted one time only. Of the sample, roughly 3.1% is held by the ten largest clones. Sequenced input: PBMCs. Receptors were obtained from a man younger than 35 in good health and CMV-seropositive.

This rearrangement joins TRBV28 to TRBJ2-1; perhaps TRBD2 as D (6 bases). CDR1 MDHEN and CDR2 SYDVKM come from the germline V gene. With 6 bases removed from V and 10 bases from J, the gap between germline ends came to 10 bases. The CDR3 consists of 11 residues. DNA for the CDR3: TGTGCCAGCAGCTCCCGGGAGGAGCAGTTCTTC. Its translation is CASSSREEQFF.

The CDR3 here is CSVERGARGYTF. CDR3 nucleotides: TGCAGCGTTGAAAGAGGCGCCCGTGGCTACACCTTC. The genes are TRBV29-1 and TRBJ1-2; D remains ambiguous. This CDR3 comprises 12 residues. V was clipped by 2 bases and J by 7 bases, with 11 bases between them. Germline V gene sequence: CDR1 SQVTM, CDR2 ANQGSEA.

This chain uses TRBV6-1 with TRBJ2-5; D uncertain. Germline loops: CDR1 MNHNS, CDR2 SASEGT. The CDR3 has 13 amino acids. V lost 11 bases and J lost 0, with 13 bases in between. The CDR3 sequence is CAGTAADQETQYF. In DNA, the CDR3 is TGTGCCGGTACGGCGGCTGACCAAGAGACCCAGTACTTC.